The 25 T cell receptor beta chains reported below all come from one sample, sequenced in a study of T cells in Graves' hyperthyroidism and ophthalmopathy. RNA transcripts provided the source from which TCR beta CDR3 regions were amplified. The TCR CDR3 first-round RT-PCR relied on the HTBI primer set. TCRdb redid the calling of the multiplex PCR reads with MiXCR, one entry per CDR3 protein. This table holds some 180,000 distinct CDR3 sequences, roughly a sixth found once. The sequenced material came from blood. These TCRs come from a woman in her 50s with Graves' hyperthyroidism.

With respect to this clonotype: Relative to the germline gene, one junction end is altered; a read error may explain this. CDR3 bases: TGTGCCAGCAGCCATGCTACCGGGACAGGTACGCAGTATTTT. The encoded protein is CASSHATGTGTQYF. The chain couples TRBV3-1 to TRBJ2-3; 8 bases are shared with TRBD1. The CDR3 has 14 amino acids. Germline CDR1 and CDR2: LGHDT and YNNKEL (reference sequence).

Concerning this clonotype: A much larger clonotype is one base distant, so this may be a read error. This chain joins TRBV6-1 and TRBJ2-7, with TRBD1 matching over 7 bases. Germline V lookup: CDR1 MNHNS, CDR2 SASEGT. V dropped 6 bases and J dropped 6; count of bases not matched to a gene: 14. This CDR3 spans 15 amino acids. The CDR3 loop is CASRPRQGVIFEQYF. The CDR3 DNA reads TGTGCCAGCAGACCAAGACAGGGAGTGATTTTCGAGCAGTACTTC.

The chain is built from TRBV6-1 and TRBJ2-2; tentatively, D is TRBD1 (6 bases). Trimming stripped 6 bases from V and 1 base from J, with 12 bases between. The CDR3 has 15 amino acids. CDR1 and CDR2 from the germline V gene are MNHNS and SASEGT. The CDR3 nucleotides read TGTGCCAGCAGAGCGCCGGGACAGAACACCGGGGAGCTGTTTTTT. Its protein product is CASRAPGQNTGELFF.

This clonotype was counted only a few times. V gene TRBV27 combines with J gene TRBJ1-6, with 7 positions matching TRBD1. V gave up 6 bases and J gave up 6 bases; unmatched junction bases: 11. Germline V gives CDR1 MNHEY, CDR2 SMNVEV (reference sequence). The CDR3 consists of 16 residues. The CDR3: CASRGGRDSSNSPLHF. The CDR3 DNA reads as TGTGCCAGCAGGGGGGGCCGGGACAGTAGTAATTCACCCCTCCACTTT.

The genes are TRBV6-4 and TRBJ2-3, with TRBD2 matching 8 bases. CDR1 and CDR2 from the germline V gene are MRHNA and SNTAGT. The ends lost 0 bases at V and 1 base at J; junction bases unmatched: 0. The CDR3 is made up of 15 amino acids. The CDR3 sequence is CASSDSRGGTDTQYF. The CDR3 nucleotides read TGTGCCAGCAGTGACTCGCGGGGGGGCACAGATACGCAGTATTTT.

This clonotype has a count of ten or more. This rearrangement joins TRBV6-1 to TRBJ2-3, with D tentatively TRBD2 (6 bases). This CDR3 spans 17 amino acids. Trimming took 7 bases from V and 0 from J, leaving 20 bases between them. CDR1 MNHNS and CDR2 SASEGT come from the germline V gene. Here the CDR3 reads CASIPGVAATSTDTQYF. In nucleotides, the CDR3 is TGTGCCAGCATCCCCGGGGTAGCGGCTACTAGCACAGATACGCAGTATTTT.

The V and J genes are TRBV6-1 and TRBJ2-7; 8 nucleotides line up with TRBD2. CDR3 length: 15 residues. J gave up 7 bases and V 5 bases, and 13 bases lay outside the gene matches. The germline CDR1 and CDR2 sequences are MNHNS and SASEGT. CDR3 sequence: CASSTTIAGPGEQYF. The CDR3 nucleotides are TGTGCCAGCAGTACGACAATAGCGGGACCCGGAGAGCAGTACTTC.

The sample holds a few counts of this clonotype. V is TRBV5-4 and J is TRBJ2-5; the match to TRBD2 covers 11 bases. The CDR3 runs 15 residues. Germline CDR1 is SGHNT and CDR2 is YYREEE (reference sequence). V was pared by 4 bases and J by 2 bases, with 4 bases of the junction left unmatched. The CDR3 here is CASSTRLAGQETQYF. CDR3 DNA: TGTGCCAGCAGCACCAGACTAGCGGGGCAAGAGACCCAGTACTTC.

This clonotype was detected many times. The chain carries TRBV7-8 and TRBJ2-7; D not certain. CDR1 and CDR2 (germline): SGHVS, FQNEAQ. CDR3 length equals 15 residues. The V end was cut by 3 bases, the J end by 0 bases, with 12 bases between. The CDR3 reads CASSFYGSISYEQYF. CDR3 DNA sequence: TGTGCCAGCAGCTTTTATGGTTCAATCTCCTACGAGCAGTACTTC. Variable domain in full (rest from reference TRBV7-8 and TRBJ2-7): GAGVSQSPRYKVAKRGQDVALRCDPISGHVSLFWYQQALGQGPEFLTYFQNEAQLDKSGLPSDRFFAERPEGSVSTLKIQRTQQEDSAVYLCASSFYGSISYEQYFGPGTRLTVT.

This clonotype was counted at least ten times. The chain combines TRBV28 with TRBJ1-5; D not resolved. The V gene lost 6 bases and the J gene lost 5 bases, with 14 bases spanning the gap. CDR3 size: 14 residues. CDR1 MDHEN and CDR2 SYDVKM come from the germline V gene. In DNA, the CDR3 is TGTGCCAGCAGATACTTGGGTTGGGATCAGCCCCAGCATTTT. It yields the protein CASRYLGWDQPQHF.

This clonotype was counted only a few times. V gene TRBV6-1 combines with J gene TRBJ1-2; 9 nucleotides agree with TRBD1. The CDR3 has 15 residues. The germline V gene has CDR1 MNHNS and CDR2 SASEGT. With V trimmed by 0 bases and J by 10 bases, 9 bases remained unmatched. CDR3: CASSEARQGDVTYTF. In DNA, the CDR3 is TGTGCCAGCAGTGAAGCAAGACAGGGGGATGTAACCTACACCTTC.

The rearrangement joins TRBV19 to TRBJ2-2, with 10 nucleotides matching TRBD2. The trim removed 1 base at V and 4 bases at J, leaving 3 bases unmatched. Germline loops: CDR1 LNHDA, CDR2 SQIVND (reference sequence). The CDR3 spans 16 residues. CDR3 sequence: CASSIAAGGPTGELFF. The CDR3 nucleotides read TGTGCCAGTAGTATAGCAGCGGGAGGGCCCACCGGGGAGCTGTTTTTT.

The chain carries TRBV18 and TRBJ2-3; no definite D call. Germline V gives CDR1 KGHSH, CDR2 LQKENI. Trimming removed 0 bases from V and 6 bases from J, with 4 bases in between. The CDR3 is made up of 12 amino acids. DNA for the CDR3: TGTGCCAGCTCACCACCGATGGATACGCAGTATTTT. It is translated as CASSPPMDTQYF.

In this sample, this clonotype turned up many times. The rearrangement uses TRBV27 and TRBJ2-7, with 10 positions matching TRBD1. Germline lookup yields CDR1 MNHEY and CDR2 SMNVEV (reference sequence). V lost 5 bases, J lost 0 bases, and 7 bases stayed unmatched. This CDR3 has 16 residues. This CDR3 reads CASSLRDRGNSYEQYF. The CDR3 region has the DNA TGTGCCAGCAGTCTCCGGGACAGGGGCAACTCCTACGAGCAGTACTTC.

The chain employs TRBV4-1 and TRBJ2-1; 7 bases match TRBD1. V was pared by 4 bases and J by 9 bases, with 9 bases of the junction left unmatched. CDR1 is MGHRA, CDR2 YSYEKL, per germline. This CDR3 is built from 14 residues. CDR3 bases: TGCGCCAGCAGCCCAAGCGACAGGGCGATTGAGCAGTTCTTC. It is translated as CASSPSDRAIEQFF.

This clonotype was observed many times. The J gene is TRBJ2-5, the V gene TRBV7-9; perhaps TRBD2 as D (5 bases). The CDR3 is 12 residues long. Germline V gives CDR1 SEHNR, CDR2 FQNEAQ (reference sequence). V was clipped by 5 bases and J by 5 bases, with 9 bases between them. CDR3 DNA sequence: TGTGCCAGCAGCCACGGACTTGAGACCCAGTACTTC. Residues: CASSHGLETQYF.

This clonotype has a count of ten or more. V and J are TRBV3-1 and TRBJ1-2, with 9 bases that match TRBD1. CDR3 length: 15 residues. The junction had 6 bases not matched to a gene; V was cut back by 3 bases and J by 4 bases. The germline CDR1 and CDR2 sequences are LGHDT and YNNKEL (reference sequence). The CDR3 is CASSQGQGRAYGYTF. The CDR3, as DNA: TGTGCCAGCAGCCAGGGACAGGGACGTGCCTATGGCTACACCTTC.

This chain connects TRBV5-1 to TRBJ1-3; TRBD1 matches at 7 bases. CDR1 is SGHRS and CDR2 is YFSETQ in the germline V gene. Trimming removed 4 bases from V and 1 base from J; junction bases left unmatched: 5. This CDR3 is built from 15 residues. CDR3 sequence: CASSLRQGSGNTIYF. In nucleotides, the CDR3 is TGCGCCAGCAGCCTACGACAGGGATCTGGAAACACCATATATTTT.

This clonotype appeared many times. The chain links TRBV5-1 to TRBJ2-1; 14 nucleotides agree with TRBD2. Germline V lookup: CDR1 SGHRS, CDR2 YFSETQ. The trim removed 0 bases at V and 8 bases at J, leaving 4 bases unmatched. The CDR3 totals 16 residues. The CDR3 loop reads CASSLVGTSGRDEQFF. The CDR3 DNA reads TGCGCCAGCAGCTTGGTCGGGACTAGCGGGAGAGATGAGCAGTTCTTC.

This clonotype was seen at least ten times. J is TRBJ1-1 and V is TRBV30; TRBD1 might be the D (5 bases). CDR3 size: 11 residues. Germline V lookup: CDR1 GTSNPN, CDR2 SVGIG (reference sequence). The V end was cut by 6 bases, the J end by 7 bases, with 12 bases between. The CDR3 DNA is TGTGCCTGCGGGGGGAGAGGTGAAGCTTTCTTT. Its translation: CACGGRGEAFF. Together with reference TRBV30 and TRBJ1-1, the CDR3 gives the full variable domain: SQTIHQWPATLVQPVGSPLSLECTVEGTSNPNLYWYRQAAGRGLQLLFYSVGIGQISSEVPQNLSASRPQDRQFILSSKKLLLSDSGFYLCACGGRGEAFFGQGTRLTVV.

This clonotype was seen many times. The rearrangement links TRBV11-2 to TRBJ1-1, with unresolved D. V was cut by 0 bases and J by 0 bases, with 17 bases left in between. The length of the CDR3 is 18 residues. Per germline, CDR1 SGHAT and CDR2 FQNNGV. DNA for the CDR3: TGTGCCAGCAGCTTAGAGGGCGGGGATCCTGACATGAACACTGAAGCTTTCTTT. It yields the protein CASSLEGGDPDMNTEAFF.

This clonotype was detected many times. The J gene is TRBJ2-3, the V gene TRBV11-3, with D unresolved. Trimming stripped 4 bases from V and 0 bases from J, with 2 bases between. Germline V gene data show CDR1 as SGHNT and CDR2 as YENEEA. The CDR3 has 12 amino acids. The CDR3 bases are TGTGCCAGCAGCTCGAGCACAGATACGCAGTATTTT. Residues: CASSSSTDTQYF. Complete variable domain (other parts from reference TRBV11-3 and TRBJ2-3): EAGVVQSPRYKIIEKKQPVAFWCNPISGHNTLYWYLQNLGQGPELLIRYENEEAVDDSQLPKDRFSAERLKGVDSTLKIQPAELGDSAVYLCASSSSTDTQYFGPGTRLTVL.

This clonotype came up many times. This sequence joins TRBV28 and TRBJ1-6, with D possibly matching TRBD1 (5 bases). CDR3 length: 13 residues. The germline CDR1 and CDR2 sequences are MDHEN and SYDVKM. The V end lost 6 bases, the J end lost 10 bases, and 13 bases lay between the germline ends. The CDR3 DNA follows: TGTGCCAGCAGAACAGGCCTTTACTCACCCCTCCACTTT. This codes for CASRTGLYSPLHF.

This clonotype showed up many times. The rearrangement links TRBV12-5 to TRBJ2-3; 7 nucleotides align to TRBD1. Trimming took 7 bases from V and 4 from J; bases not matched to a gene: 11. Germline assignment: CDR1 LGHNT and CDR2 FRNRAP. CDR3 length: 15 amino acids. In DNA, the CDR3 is TGTGCTAGTGCCGCGACAGGGTCCTTTGCAGATACGCAGTATTTT. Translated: CASAATGSFADTQYF.

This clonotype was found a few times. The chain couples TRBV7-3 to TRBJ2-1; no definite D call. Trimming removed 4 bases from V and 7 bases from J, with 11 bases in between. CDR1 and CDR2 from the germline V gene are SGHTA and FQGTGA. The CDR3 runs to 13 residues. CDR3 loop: CASSSSAQNEQFF. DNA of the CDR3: TGTGCCAGCAGCTCATCGGCTCAGAATGAGCAGTTCTTC.